The clone carrying this TCR beta chain was picked up a small number of times. CDR1 is SGHRS and CDR2 is YFSETQ in the germline V gene. Trimming stripped 1 base from V and 0 bases from J, with 16 bases between. CDR3 length: 17 residues. Using its own MiXCR run on the 5' RACE reads, TCRdb lists one record per CDR3 protein. This sample carries a few hundred thousand distinct CDR3 sequences, 6.8% of them seen once, and the ten largest clones take roughly a sixth. These data belong to a study of T cells after yellow fever vaccination. The rearrangement joins TRBV5-1 to TRBJ1-1, with a weak D call TRBD1 (6 bases). This specimen consisted of PBMCs, obtained roughly 46 days after the first yellow fever vaccination. The receptor was derived from a man in his late teens or twenties who received the YFV17D yellow fever vaccine. In DNA form, the CDR3 reads TGCGCCAGCAGCTTGAGGGGACAAGGTCAGATGAACACTGAAGCTTTCTTT. Its protein product is CASSLRGQGQMNTEAFF.